This TCR beta chain was observed in a study of neurological immune-mediated disorders. Noted time point: longitudinal time-point 2. There are many counts of this clonotype. With V trimmed by 9 bases and J by 0 bases, 19 bases remained unmatched. CDR1 is SGHRS and CDR2 is YFSETQ in the germline V gene. The CDR3 length is 18 residues. Each CDR3 protein gets one entry after TCRdb re-called the 5' RACE reads with MiXCR. The profile shows under 100,000 distinct CDR3 sequences, about 13% of them singletons. The sample taken for sequencing was PBMCs. This sequence was found in a female donor with HTLV-1-associated myelopathy (HAM/TSP). The V and J genes are TRBV5-1 and TRBJ1-1; TRBD1 matches at 8 bases. In DNA form, the CDR3 reads TGCGCCACCCAGTTAACAGGGGGGGGACAAGGCATGAACACTGAAGCTTTCTTT. Protein: CATQLTGGGQGMNTEAFF.